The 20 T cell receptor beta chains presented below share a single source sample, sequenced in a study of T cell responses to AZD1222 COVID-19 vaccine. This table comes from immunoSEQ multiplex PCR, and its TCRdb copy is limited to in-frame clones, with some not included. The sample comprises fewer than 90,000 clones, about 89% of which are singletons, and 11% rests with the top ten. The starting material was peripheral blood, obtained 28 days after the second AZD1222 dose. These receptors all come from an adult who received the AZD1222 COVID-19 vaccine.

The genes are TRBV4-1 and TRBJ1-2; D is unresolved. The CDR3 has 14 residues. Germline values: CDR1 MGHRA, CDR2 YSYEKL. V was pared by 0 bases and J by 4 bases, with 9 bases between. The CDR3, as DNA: TGCGCCAGCAGCCAAGATGGGGTCCCCTATGGCTACACCTTC. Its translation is CASSQDGVPYGYTF.

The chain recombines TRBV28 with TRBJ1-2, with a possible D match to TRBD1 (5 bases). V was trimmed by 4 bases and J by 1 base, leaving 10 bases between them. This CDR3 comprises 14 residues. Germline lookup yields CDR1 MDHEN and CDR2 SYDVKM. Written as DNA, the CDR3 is TGTGCCAGCAGTTCTCTAGACAGTAACTATGGCTACACCTTC. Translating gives CASSSLDSNYGYTF.

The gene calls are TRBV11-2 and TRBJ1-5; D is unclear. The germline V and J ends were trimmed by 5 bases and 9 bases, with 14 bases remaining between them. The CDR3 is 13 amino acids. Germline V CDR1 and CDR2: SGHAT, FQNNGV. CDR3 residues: CASSPSPGLPQHF. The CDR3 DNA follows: TGTGCCAGCAGCCCCAGTCCCGGTCTGCCCCAGCATTTT.

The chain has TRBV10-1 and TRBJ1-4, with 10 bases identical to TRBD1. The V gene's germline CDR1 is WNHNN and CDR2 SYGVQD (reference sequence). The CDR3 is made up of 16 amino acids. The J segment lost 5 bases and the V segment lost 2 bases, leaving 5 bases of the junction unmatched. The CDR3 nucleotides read TGCGCCAGCAGTGAGGCCGGGACAGGGGCGAATGAAAAACTGTTTTTT. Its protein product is CASSEAGTGANEKLFF.

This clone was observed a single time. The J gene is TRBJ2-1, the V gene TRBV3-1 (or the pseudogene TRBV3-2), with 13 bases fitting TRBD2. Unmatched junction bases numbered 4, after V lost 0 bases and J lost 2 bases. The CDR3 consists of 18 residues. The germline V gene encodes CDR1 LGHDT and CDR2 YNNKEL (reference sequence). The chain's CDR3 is CASSQDGTSGRAYNEQFF. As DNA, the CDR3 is TGTGCCAGCAGCCAAGACGGAACTAGCGGGAGGGCCTACAATGAGCAGTTCTTC.

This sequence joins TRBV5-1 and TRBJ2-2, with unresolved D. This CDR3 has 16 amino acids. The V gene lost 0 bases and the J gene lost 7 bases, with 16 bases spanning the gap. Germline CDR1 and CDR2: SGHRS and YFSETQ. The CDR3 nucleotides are TGCGCCAGCAGCTTGGTGCCAGGAACAAAGGTCGGGGAGCTGTTTTTT. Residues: CASSLVPGTKVGELFF.

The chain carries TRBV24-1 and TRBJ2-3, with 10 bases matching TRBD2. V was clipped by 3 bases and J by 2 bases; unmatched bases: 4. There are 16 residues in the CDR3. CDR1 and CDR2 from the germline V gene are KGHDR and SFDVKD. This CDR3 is CATSDPSGGATDTQYF. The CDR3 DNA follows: TGTGCCACCAGTGATCCCAGCGGGGGGGCCACAGATACGCAGTATTTT.

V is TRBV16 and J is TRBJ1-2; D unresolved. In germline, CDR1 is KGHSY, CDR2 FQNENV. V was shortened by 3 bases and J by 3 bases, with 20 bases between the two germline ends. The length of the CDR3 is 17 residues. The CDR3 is CASSQIRKANKDYGYTF. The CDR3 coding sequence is TGTGCCAGCAGCCAGATAAGAAAGGCGAATAAGGACTATGGCTACACCTTC.

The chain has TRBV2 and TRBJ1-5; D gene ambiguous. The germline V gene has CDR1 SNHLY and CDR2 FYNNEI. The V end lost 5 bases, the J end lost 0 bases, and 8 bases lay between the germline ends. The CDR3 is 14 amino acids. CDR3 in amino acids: CASSRLNSNQPQHF. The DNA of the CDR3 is TGTGCCAGCAGTCGGCTGAATAGCAATCAGCCCCAGCATTTT.

In nucleotides, the CDR3 is TGTGCCAGCAGCTTCAGGGCGGGCCCCTACGAGCAGTACTTC. Its protein product is CASSFRAGPYEQYF. V gene TRBV7-6 combines with J gene TRBJ2-7; D is possibly TRBD1 or TRBD2 (5 bases each). The CDR3 is 14 residues long. V shed 3 bases and J shed 2 bases, with 11 bases lying between them. Germline V gene data show CDR1 as SGHVS and CDR2 as FNYEAQ. Drawing the rest from reference TRBV7-6 and TRBJ2-7, the complete variable domain is GAGVSQSPRYKVTKRGQDVALRCDPISGHVSLYWYRQALGQGPEFLTYFNYEAQQDKSGLPNDRFSAERPEGSISTLTIQRTEQRDSAMYRCASSFRAGPYEQYFGPGTRLTVT.

The CDR3 sequence is CASRMGFNSPLHF. In nucleotides, the CDR3 is TGTGCCAGTAGGATGGGGTTCAATTCACCCCTCCACTTT. V gene TRBV19 combines with J gene TRBJ1-6, with D uncertain. Trimming shortened V by 6 bases and J by 7 bases, and 10 bases separated the two germline ends. The CDR3 has 13 residues. From germline, CDR1 is LNHDA and CDR2 SQIVND (reference sequence).

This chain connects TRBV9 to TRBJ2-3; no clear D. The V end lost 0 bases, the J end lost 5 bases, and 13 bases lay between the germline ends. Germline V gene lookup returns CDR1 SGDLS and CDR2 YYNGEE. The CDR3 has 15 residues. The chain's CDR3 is CASSVEMAVRDTQYF. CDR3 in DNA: TGTGCCAGCAGCGTAGAGATGGCTGTGAGAGATACGCAGTATTTT.

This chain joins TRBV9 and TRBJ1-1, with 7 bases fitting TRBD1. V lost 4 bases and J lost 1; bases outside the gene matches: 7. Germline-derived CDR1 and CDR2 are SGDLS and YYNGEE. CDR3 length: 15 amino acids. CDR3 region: CASSSSNRGNTEAFF. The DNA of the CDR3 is TGTGCCAGCAGCTCTTCGAACAGGGGGAACACTGAAGCTTTCTTT.

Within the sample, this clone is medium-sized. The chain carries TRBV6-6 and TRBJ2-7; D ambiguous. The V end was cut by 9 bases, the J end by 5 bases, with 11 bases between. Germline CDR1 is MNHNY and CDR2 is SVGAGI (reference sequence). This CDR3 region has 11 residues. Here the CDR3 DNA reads TGTGCCAGTAAACTCTTAGACGAGCAGTACTTC. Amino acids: CASKLLDEQYF.

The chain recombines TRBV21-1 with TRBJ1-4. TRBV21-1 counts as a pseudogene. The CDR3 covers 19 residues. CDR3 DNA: TGTGCCAGCAGCAAACCCAGGGAAGAGGTTCGGCGGGGTAATGAAAAACTGTTTTTT. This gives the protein CASSKPREEVRRGNEKLFF.

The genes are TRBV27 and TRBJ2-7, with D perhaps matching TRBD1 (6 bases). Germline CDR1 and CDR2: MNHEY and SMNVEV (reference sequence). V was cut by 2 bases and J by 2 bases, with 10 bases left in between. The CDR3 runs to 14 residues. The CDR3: CASSLNRDTYEQYF. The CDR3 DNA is TGTGCCAGCAGTTTAAACAGGGATACCTACGAGCAGTACTTC.

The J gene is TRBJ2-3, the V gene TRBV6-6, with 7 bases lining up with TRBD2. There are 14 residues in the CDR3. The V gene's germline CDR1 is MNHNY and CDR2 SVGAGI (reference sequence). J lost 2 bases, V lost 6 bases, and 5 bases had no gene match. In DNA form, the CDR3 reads TGTGCCAGCAGCGGGAGACTAGCCACAGATACGCAGTATTTT. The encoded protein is CASSGRLATDTQYF.

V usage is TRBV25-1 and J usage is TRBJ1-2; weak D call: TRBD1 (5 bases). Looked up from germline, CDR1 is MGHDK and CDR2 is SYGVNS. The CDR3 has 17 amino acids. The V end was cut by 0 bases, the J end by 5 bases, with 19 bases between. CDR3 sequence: CASSEYGGTLDRYGYTF. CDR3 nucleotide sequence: TGTGCCAGCAGTGAATATGGTGGGACCCTCGATAGGTATGGCTACACCTTC.

The CDR3 spells CASSSRTGPNYGYTF. The DNA for the CDR3 is TGTGCCAGCAGTTCCCGGACAGGGCCTAACTATGGCTACACCTTC. This chain uses TRBV28 with TRBJ1-2; 8 nucleotides align to TRBD1. J was trimmed by 0 bases and V by 4 bases; bases with no gene match: 4. CDR3 length: 15 amino acids. Germline values: CDR1 MDHEN, CDR2 SYDVKM.

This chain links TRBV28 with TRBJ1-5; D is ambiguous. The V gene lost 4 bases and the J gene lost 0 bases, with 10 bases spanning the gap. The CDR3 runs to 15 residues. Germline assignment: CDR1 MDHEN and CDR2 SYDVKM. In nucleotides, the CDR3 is TGTGCCAGCAGTTCCGGGATGTATAGCAATCAGCCCCAGCATTTT. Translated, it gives CASSSGMYSNQPQHF.